The 5 T cell receptor beta chains listed next were all sequenced from one sample in a study of memory CD4+ T cells and cytomegalovirus serostatus. Assay used: immunoSEQ multiplex PCR; TCRdb lists only in-frame clones, some missing. This table holds approximately 49,000 clones, 60% to 85% found once. The sort gate was single viable CD3+CD4+CD8-CD45RO+ cells for memory CD4+ T cells. Source material: memory CD4+ T cells from blood. The receptors were sampled from an adult in good health and CMV-seronegative.

V usage is TRBV6-5 and J usage is TRBJ1-1; 8 positions match TRBD1. Unmatched junction bases numbered 4, after V lost 6 bases and J lost 7 bases. The CDR3 sequence is 12 residues long. The germline gives CDR1 MNHEY, CDR2 SVGAGI. The CDR3 loop is CASRSGGYEAFF. CDR3 bases: TGTGCCAGCAGGTCAGGGGGCTATGAAGCTTTCTTT.

The chain is built from TRBV2 and TRBJ1-6; 7 bases agree with TRBD1. The V gene's germline CDR1 is SNHLY and CDR2 FYNNEI. CDR3 length: 14 residues. After removal of 5 bases from V and 7 bases from J, the junction contained 5 bases not matched to a gene. Here the CDR3 reads CASSSDRTNSPLHF. The CDR3, as DNA: TGTGCCAGCAGTTCGGACAGGACCAATTCACCCCTCCACTTT.

The V gene is TRBV28, the J gene TRBJ1-2, with 7 positions matching TRBD1. This CDR3 comprises 14 residues. The germline V gene has CDR1 MDHEN and CDR2 SYDVKM. V was clipped by 2 bases and J by 8 bases; unmatched bases: 8. The CDR3 bases are TGTGCCAGCAGTTTAAAGGGGGCCCTGGCGGGCTACACCTTC. This codes for CASSLKGALAGYTF.

The V call is TRBV4-3, the J call TRBJ1-1; TRBD1 might be the D (5 bases). Trimming took 0 bases from V and 1 from J, leaving 18 bases between them. Germline V gene lookup returns CDR1 LGHNA and CDR2 YSLEER. This CDR3 has 18 amino acids. The CDR3 sequence: CASSQDIFFGAANTEAFF. In nucleotides, the CDR3 is TGCGCCAGCAGCCAAGATATCTTTTTCGGGGCAGCGAACACTGAAGCTTTCTTT.

The chain uses TRBV7-6 and TRBJ2-3; no firm D call. V lost 1 base, J lost 4 bases, and 12 bases lay in between. Per the germline V gene, CDR1 is SGHVS and CDR2 is FNYEAQ. CDR3 length equals 15 residues. CDR3 bases: TGTGCCAGCAGCTTAGTGGCAGTAAGTCCAGATACGCAGTATTTT. Translating it yields CASSLVAVSPDTQYF.